There are many counts of the clone carrying this TCR beta chain. Its antigen is not identified. TCRdb fed the 5' RACE reads into MiXCR, producing one record per CDR3 protein. The repertoire holds more than 600,000 distinct CDR3 sequences, over 15% seen once, with 15% to 20% in the top ten. This sample stems from a study of CD8 T cells in ankylosing spondylitis. General observations from the study: Seemingly characteristic of ankylosing spondylitis blood was a TCR beta motif consisting of about 8 highly homologous variants. Reported data indicate significant enrichment of disease-linked clones within matched ankylosing spondylitis synovial fluid.

Trimming stripped 8 bases from V and 6 bases from J, with 10 bases between. This CDR3 region has 12 residues. The clonotype was recovered from a male donor with ankylosing spondylitis. Sequencing was carried out using blood, either unsorted or a sorted T cell fraction (not recorded which). The V gene is TRBV12-3 or TRBV12-4, the J gene TRBJ2-2; D possibly corresponds to TRBD2 (5 bases). CDR3 nucleotide sequence: TGTGCCAGCTCGTCCGGGGCCGGGGAGCTGTTTTTT. Translating gives CASSSGAGELFF.